This T cell receptor beta chain is from a study of blood T cells in healthy people across ages. Whole-study findings and limits: Per million T cells, the diversity of TCR beta decreased roughly linearly as age advanced. When one million T cells were used, diversity estimates were thought to be underestimates.

The CDR3 has 14 residues. With V trimmed by 4 bases and J by 4 bases, 7 bases remained unmatched. CDR1 is DFQATT and CDR2 is SNEGSKA in the germline V gene (reference sequence). Staff drew roughly 10 milliliters of peripheral blood from each donor. Remarks on this clonotype: Its antigen remains unidentified.

A sample-barcoded 5' primer and a J-beta primer mix were used in a second PCR of roughly 7 to 12 cycles. TCRdb redid the calling of the 5' RACE reads with MiXCR, one entry per CDR3 protein. The sample has roughly 1.7 million distinct CDR3 sequences, 30% to 40% seen once. The source is a woman aged 25 to 39 in good health. Material for sequencing was blood. V is TRBV20-1 and J is TRBJ1-2; 9 nucleotides align to TRBD1. The DNA for the CDR3 is TGCAGTGCTACGAGGACAGGGGTTGGCTATGGCTACACCTTC. This encodes CSATRTGVGYGYTF.